The 21 T cell receptor beta chains below come from one sample, sequenced in a study of radiotherapy plus CTLA-4 blockade in lung cancer. Clones were read by immunoSEQ multiplex PCR, and TCRdb kept only the in-frame ones, dropping some. Of around 70,000 clones detected, about 85% appear once; the ten largest clones hold roughly 3.9%. Sample: peripheral blood, taken from a patient treated with radiotherapy plus ipilimumab. The receptors were sampled from a human donor with non-small cell lung cancer who had a partial response to radiotherapy plus ipilimumab.

V and J are TRBV5-1 and TRBJ2-2, with 8 nucleotides matching TRBD2. Germline lookup yields CDR1 SGHRS and CDR2 YFSETQ. Trimming at V came to 3 bases and at J to 5 bases, leaving 6 bases not matched to a gene. This CDR3 region has 15 residues. The CDR3 loop reads CASSSSGGPTGELFF. The DNA for the CDR3 is TGCGCCAGCAGCTCCTCGGGAGGGCCGACCGGGGAGCTGTTTTTT.

This chain connects TRBV28 to TRBJ1-2; D ambiguous. This CDR3 region has 15 residues. Germline CDR1 reads MDHEN; CDR2 reads SYDVKM. Trimming left V 3 bases short and J 3 bases short, with 14 bases between. The CDR3 reads CASSFEVVPDYGYTF. CDR3 sequence (DNA): TGTGCCAGCAGTTTCGAAGTCGTACCGGACTATGGCTACACCTTC.

The chain joins TRBV28 to TRBJ1-1; 9 bases agree with TRBD1. V lost 5 bases to trimming and J lost 5 bases; unmatched junction nucleotides: 12. This CDR3 comprises 16 residues. CDR1 MDHEN and CDR2 SYDVKM come from the germline V gene. CDR3 sequence reads: CASSKTGGAVRTEAFF. CDR3 coding DNA: TGTGCCAGCAGTAAAACAGGGGGCGCGGTCCGAACTGAAGCTTTCTTT.

The chain employs TRBV19 and TRBJ1-5, with a possible D match to TRBD1 (5 bases). The germline V and J ends were trimmed by 1 base and 0 bases, with 10 bases remaining between them. The CDR3 loop spans 16 amino acids. CDR1 and CDR2 from the germline V gene are LNHDA and SQIVND (reference sequence). DNA for the CDR3: TGTGCCAGTAGTATAGGAGGGACTTATAGCAATCAGCCCCAGCATTTT. The encoded protein is CASSIGGTYSNQPQHF. Full variable domain (missing parts from reference TRBV19 and TRBJ1-5): DGGITQSPKYLFRKEGQNVTLSCEQNLNHDAMYWYRQDPGQGLRLIYYSQIVNDFQKGDIAEGYSVSREKKESFPLTVTSAQKNPTAFYLCASSIGGTYSNQPQHFGDGTRLSIL.

The chain carries TRBV2 and TRBJ2-5; tentative D call: TRBD2 (6 bases). Germline CDR1 and CDR2: SNHLY and FYNNEI. Trimming left V 4 bases short and J 4 bases short, with 10 bases between. The CDR3 runs 13 residues. The CDR3 DNA reads as TGTGCCAGCAGTGGACTAGTGGGAGAGACCCAGTACTTC. It specifies CASSGLVGETQYF.

V gene TRBV6-1 combines with J gene TRBJ1-5; no firm D call. CDR3 length: 13 amino acids. V dropped 5 bases and J dropped 5 bases, with 10 bases sitting between them. The V gene's germline CDR1 is MNHNS and CDR2 SASEGT. The CDR3 DNA follows: TGTGCCAGCAGTCCGCTCGGGTATCAGCCCCAGCATTTT. Translation: CASSPLGYQPQHF.

The rearrangement links TRBV7-2 to TRBJ2-3; maybe TRBD2 (6 bases). V dropped 2 bases and J dropped 5 bases, with 14 bases sitting between them. Germline V gives CDR1 SGHTA, CDR2 FQGNSA. There are 15 residues in the CDR3. The CDR3 region has the DNA TGTGCCAGCAGCTTAAGGCCCGGCGGGGAAGATACGCAGTATTTT. Translated: CASSLRPGGEDTQYF.

The chain carries TRBV9 and TRBJ2-1; weak D call: TRBD2 (5 bases). V lost 3 bases and J lost 8, with 12 bases in between. Germline V gene lookup returns CDR1 SGDLS and CDR2 YYNGEE. CDR3 size: 13 residues. The CDR3 loop is CASSAPSSYEQFF. The CDR3, as DNA: TGTGCCAGCAGCGCCCCATCTAGCTATGAGCAGTTCTTC.

The chain combines TRBV11-2 with TRBJ2-2; D is perhaps TRBD1 (5 bases). With 5 bases removed from V and 7 bases from J, the gap between germline ends came to 11 bases. The CDR3 has 13 amino acids. CDR1 is SGHAT, CDR2 FQNNGV, per germline. CDR3 region: CASSPAQGGELFF. In nucleotides, the CDR3 is TGTGCCAGCAGCCCAGCCCAGGGCGGGGAGCTGTTTTTT.

In this sample, this clone turned up once. The chain's CDR3 is CASSPSAGSFSYEQYF. In DNA, the CDR3 is TGTGCCAGCAGCCCATCTGCCGGGTCGTTCTCCTACGAGCAGTACTTC. V and J are TRBV7-2 and TRBJ2-7; D is undetermined. Trimming removed 5 bases at V and 0 bases at J, with 17 bases between. This CDR3 region has 16 residues. CDR1 SGHTA and CDR2 FQGNSA come from the germline V gene.

CDR3 coding DNA: TGTGCCAGCAGCCCCGAAGGCGGGAATGAAAAACTGTTTTTT. Translation gives CASSPEGGNEKLFF. This chain joins TRBV5-4 and TRBJ1-4; D is unresolved. The CDR3 consists of 14 residues. Trimming cost V 4 bases and J 5 bases, with 12 bases left between them. In germline, CDR1 is SGHNT, CDR2 YYREEE (reference sequence).

This chain joins TRBV15 and TRBJ1-4; D is ambiguous. This CDR3 has 13 amino acids. Germline assignment: CDR1 LNHNV and CDR2 YYDKDF (reference sequence). V lost 3 bases and J lost 10, with 12 bases in between. The CDR3 region is CATSSGIRGKLFF. The CDR3 nucleotides read TGTGCCACCAGCAGCGGGATCCGTGGAAAACTGTTTTTT.

The chain has TRBV19 and TRBJ1-1, with D possibly matching TRBD1 (5 bases). The V gene's germline CDR1 is LNHDA and CDR2 SQIVND (reference sequence). With 8 bases removed from V and 5 bases from J, the gap between germline ends came to 15 bases. There are 13 residues in the CDR3. The CDR3 reads CASGTPTRTEAFF. In DNA, the CDR3 is TGTGCCAGTGGGACTCCTACACGGACTGAAGCTTTCTTT.

The gene calls are TRBV7-8 and TRBJ2-7; tentatively, D is TRBD1 (6 bases). Looked up from germline, CDR1 is SGHVS and CDR2 is FQNEAQ. V shed 5 bases and J shed 6 bases, with 11 bases lying between them. The CDR3 consists of 12 residues. CDR3 in amino acids: CASSLQGTEQYF. In DNA form, the CDR3 reads TGTGCCAGCAGCCTACAGGGTACCGAGCAGTACTTC.

The V gene is TRBV28, the J gene TRBJ1-4; 9 bases match TRBD1. This CDR3 has 15 residues. Germline CDR1 is MDHEN and CDR2 is SYDVKM. Trimming cost V 3 bases and J 7 bases; bases outside gene matches: 6. The CDR3 is CASSFTGGDGEKLFF. The DNA of the CDR3 is TGTGCCAGCAGTTTTACAGGGGGCGACGGTGAAAAACTGTTTTTT. The whole variable domain, filled in from reference TRBV28 and TRBJ1-4, reads DVKVTQSSRYLVKRTGEKVFLECVQDMDHENMFWYRQDPGLGLRLIYFSYDVKMKEKGDIPEGYSVSREKKERFSLILESASTNQTSMYLCASSFTGGDGEKLFFGSGTQLSVL.

This chain joins TRBV11-1 and TRBJ1-2, with 7 positions matching TRBD1. This CDR3 is built from 14 residues. The ends lost 5 bases at V and 4 bases at J; junction bases unmatched: 7. The germline V gene encodes CDR1 SGHAT and CDR2 FQDESV (reference sequence). CDR3 sequence reads: CASSVPGQTYGYTF. Here the CDR3 DNA reads TGTGCCAGCAGCGTCCCGGGACAGACCTATGGCTACACCTTC.

The chain recombines TRBV28 with TRBJ2-1; TRBD1 aligns across 9 bases. The CDR3 contains 14 residues. Trimming cost V 8 bases and J 8 bases; bases outside gene matches: 10. The germline V gene has CDR1 MDHEN and CDR2 SYDVKM. The CDR3 DNA is TGTGCCAGCTATACTCAAACAGGGGGCCATGAGCAGTTCTTC. It encodes CASYTQTGGHEQFF.

The chain joins TRBV4-1 to TRBJ2-3; D gene unclear. Germline CDR1 reads MGHRA; CDR2 reads YSYEKL. Trimming stripped 1 base from V and 5 bases from J, with 10 bases between. CDR3 length equals 14 residues. CDR3 sequence reads: CASSQGQEGDTQYF. DNA for the CDR3: TGCGCCAGCAGCCAAGGACAAGAAGGAGATACGCAGTATTTT.

The chain employs TRBV7-3 and TRBJ1-6; 10 nucleotides agree with TRBD1. CDR1 and CDR2 (germline): SGHTA, FQGTGA. The junction had 6 bases not matched to a gene; V was cut back by 3 bases and J by 13 bases. CDR3 size: 14 residues. CDR3 amino acids: CASSFGQGGYPLHF. DNA for the CDR3: TGTGCCAGCAGCTTTGGACAGGGGGGGTATCCCCTCCACTTT.

The J gene is TRBJ2-3, the V gene TRBV6-1; the match to TRBD2 covers 11 bases. The CDR3 extends over 15 amino acids. V lost 4 bases, J lost 2 bases, and 2 bases stayed unmatched. CDR1 and CDR2 (germline): MNHNS, SASEGT. The DNA of the CDR3 is TGTGCCAGCAGTGTGACTAGCGGGACCACAGATACGCAGTATTTT. This sequence encodes CASSVTSGTTDTQYF.

The rearrangement uses TRBV28 and TRBJ1-2, with D possibly matching TRBD1 (6 bases). From germline, CDR1 is MDHEN and CDR2 SYDVKM. Trimming cost V 5 bases and J 11 bases, with 12 bases left between them. This CDR3 comprises 11 residues. The CDR3 protein is CASSNNREYTF. The CDR3 nucleotides are TGTGCCAGCAGTAATAACAGGGAGTACACCTTC.